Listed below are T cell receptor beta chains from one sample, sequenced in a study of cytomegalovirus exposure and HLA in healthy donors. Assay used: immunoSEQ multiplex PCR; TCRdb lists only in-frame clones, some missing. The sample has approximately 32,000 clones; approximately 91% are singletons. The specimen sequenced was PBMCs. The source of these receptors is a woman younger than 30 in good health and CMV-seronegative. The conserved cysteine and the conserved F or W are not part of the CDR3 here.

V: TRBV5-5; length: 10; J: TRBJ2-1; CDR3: ASSWHNNEQF
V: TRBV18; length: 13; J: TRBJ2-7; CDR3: ASSPSGQGIGEQY
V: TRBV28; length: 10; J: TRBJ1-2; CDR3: ASSYLRSDPS
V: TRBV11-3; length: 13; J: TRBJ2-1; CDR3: ASSLGTGGLNEQF
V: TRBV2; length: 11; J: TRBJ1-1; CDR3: ASRLGVNTEAF
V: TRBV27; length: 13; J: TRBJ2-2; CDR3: ATARGTANTGELF
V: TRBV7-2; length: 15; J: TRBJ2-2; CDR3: ASSLVGTSVGPGELF
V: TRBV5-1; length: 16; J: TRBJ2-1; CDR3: ASSLGLAGVLPSNEQF
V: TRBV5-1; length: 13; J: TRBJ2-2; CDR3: AKIIGAEGSGELF
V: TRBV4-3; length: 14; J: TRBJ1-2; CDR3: ASSYQGGQGAGGYT
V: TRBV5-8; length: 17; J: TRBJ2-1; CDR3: ASSSQGLAADHPLNEQF
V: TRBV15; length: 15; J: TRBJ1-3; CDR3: ATSRDRSLGAGNTIY
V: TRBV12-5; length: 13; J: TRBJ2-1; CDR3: ASGPARSVYNEQF
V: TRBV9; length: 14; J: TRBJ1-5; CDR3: ASSALQGGGAQPQH
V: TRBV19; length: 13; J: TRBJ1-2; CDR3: ASSITEMDNYGYT
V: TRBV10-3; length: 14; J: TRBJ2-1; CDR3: AISESRAGGYNEQF
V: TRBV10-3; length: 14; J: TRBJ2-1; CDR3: AIRNLLAGKYNEQF
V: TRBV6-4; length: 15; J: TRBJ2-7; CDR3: ASSDVETRSQSVEQY
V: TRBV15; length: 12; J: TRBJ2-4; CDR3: ATGRGEAKNIQY
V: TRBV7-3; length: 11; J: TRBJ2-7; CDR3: ASSLNRDYVQY
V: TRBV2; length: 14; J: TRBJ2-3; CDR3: ASKRLAGEGTDTQY
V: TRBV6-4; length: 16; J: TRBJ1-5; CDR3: ASSDGDRTSEGNQPQH
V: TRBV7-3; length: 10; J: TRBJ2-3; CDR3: ASSTRGDTQY
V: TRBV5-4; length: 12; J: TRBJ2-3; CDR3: ASHRGTSTDTQY
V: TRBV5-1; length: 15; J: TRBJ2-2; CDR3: ASSLGGLAGFTGELF
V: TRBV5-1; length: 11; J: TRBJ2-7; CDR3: ASSLGRQLEQY
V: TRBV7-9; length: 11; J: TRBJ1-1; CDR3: SSSSPWNTEAF
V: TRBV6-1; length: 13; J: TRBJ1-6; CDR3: ASSEPRAGTSPLH
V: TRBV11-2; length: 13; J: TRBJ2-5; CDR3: ASSSSPDSQETQY
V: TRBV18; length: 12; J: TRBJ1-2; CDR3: ASSPGGAQHGYT
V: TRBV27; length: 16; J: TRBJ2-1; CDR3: ASSLRRASGNQNNEQF
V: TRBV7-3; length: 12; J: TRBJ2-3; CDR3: ASSLMGAKDTQY
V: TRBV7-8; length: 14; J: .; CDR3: ASSLDAGSTSYEQY
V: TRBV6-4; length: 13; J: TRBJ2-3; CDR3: ASRETWEGTDTQY
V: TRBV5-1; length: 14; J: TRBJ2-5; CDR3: ASSPWTSGRRETQY
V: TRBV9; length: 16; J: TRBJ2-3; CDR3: ASSVSGTSGRFTDTQY
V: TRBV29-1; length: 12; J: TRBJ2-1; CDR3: SVVGLAGNNEQF
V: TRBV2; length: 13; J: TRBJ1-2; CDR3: ASSEQGNPNYGYT
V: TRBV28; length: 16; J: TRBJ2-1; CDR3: ASSFRLRLARPYNEQF
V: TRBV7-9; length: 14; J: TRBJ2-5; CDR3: ASSPIKREPQETQY